This passage covers 9 T cell receptor beta chains from one sample sequenced in a study of Ad26.COV2.S vaccination and SARS-CoV-2 variants. The data were produced by immunoSEQ multiplex PCR, yet TCRdb's version contains in-frame clones alone and is incomplete. The data hold about 350,000 clones, with approximately 90% observed a single time. The source was peripheral blood, collected after recovery from COVID-19. The origin of the receptors is a human donor who had recovered from COVID-19.

The rearrangement joins TRBV10-3 to TRBJ2-3, with D perhaps matching TRBD2 (5 bases). This CDR3 is built from 15 residues. V was trimmed by 3 bases and J by 6 bases, leaving 16 bases between them. The germline CDR1 and CDR2 sequences are ENHRY and SYGVKD. The CDR3 region is CAISDGLAPVDTQYF. In nucleotides, the CDR3 is TGTGCCATCAGTGACGGACTCGCTCCTGTCGATACGCAGTATTTT.

The chain's CDR3 is CASSLGRTRTSGYTQYF. Here the CDR3 DNA reads TGTGCCAGCAGCTTAGGGAGAACTCGGACTAGCGGGTATACGCAGTATTTT. V gene TRBV7-8 combines with J gene TRBJ2-3, with 11 bases identical to TRBD2. Germline loops: CDR1 SGHVS, CDR2 FQNEAQ. V shed 1 base and J 7 bases; nucleotides not matched to a gene: 10. CDR3 length equals 17 residues.

This clone was seen only once. This sequence joins TRBV11-2 and TRBJ2-1; D is unclear. The CDR3 is 15 amino acids. The germline V and J ends were trimmed by 6 bases and 0 bases, with 12 bases remaining between them. Germline CDR1 reads SGHAT; CDR2 reads FQNNGV. CDR3 nucleotide sequence: TGTGCCAGCAGTCTCGAGGTTAGCTCCTACAATGAGCAGTTCTTC. Protein sequence: CASSLEVSSYNEQFF.

The V call is TRBV7-6, the J call TRBJ2-3; 8 bases line up with TRBD1. V was pared by 2 bases and J by 0 bases, with 13 bases of the junction left unmatched. Germline V gene lookup returns CDR1 SGHVS and CDR2 FNYEAQ. This CDR3 is 19 amino acids long. The CDR3 here is CASSLIAPGGSGSTDTQYF. The CDR3 DNA follows: TGTGCCAGCAGCTTAATTGCTCCAGGGGGCAGCGGGAGCACAGATACGCAGTATTTT.

This chain uses TRBV19 with TRBJ2-5; D is perhaps TRBD1 (6 bases). The ends were cut back, 6 bases at V and 5 bases at J, with 13 bases in the middle. From germline, CDR1 is LNHDA and CDR2 SQIVND (reference sequence). The CDR3 extends over 13 amino acids. The CDR3 region is CASSLNRVETQYF. In DNA form, the CDR3 reads TGTGCCAGTAGCCTTAACAGGGTTGAGACCCAGTACTTC.

The chain employs TRBV27 and TRBJ1-1; D not resolved. This CDR3 is built from 14 residues. Trimming took off 1 base at V and 1 base at J, with 7 bases between the two ends. The V gene's germline CDR1 is MNHEY and CDR2 SMNVEV (reference sequence). The DNA of the CDR3 is TGTGCCAGCAGTTTATATGGCAGGAACACTGAAGCTTTCTTT. It specifies CASSLYGRNTEAFF.

This rearrangement joins TRBV9 to TRBJ2-7; D gene unclear. Trimming cost V 4 bases and J 5 bases, with 13 bases left between them. CDR1 is SGDLS and CDR2 is YYNGEE in the germline V gene. The length of the CDR3 is 13 residues. This chain's CDR3 is CASSPPRLHEQYF. CDR3 sequence (DNA): TGTGCCAGCAGCCCCCCCCGTCTACACGAGCAGTACTTC.

The chain recombines TRBV3-1 (or the pseudogene TRBV3-2) with TRBJ2-5; a possible D gene is TRBD2 (7 bases). The germline V gene encodes CDR1 LGHDT and CDR2 YNNKEL (reference sequence). V lost 1 base, J lost 5 bases, and 14 bases lay in between. There are 15 residues in the CDR3. In DNA form, the CDR3 reads TGTGCCAGCAGCCAAGTTGGCGGGGGCCCGGAGACCCAGTACTTC. Translated: CASSQVGGGPETQYF.

This chain uses TRBV21-1 with TRBJ2-7; no check of the table's D call, TRBD2, against the DNA was made. TRBV21-1 is labeled a pseudogene. The CDR3 is made up of 13 amino acids. This CDR3 reads CASSPKRAIEQYF. CDR3 DNA: TGTGCCAGCAGTCCTAAGCGGGCTATCGAGCAGTACTTC.